This T cell receptor beta chain came from a study of naive CD8 T cells in extremely preterm neonates. The study, taken as a whole, reports: Term neonates 0.35% to 0.5%, young children around 0.031%, adults 0.01%; preterm neonates shared 2.5% to 3.5%. Preterm neonate repertoires were significantly less rich by iChao1 than others. Preterm CDR3s were shorter than older groups', with fewer N additions and less trimming.

This CDR3 has 12 residues. V was trimmed by 6 bases and J by 7 bases, leaving 9 bases between them. Looked up from germline, CDR1 is SNHLY and CDR2 is FYNNEI. Samples were taken at extremely preterm deliveries at roughly 23-28 weeks of gestation. With regard to this clone: What it binds is unknown.

The data were produced by immunoSEQ multiplex PCR, yet TCRdb's version contains in-frame clones alone and is incomplete. The sample has 20,000 or so clones; approximately 88% are singletons. The sample taken for sequencing was naive CD8+ T cells from cord blood. This sequence originates from a boy who was born preterm. V and J are TRBV2 and TRBJ1-4; perhaps TRBD1 as D (6 bases). CDR3 bases: TGTGCCAGCAGCGACAGGTTTGAAAAACTGTTTTTT. Translated, it gives CASSDRFEKLFF. Drawing the rest from reference TRBV2 and TRBJ1-4, the complete variable domain is EPEVTQTPSHQVTQMGQEVILRCVPISNHLYFYWYRQILGQKVEFLVSFYNNEISEKSEIFDDQFSVERPDGSNFTLKIRSTKLEDSAMYFCASSDRFEKLFFGSGTQLSVL.